This is a list of T cell receptor beta chains from one sample in a study of blood T cell repertoires in COVID-19. The assay was immunoSEQ multiplex PCR, and TCRdb's table has in-frame clones only and misses some. The table records 30,000 or so clones, more than 70% of them present only once. Sequenced input: peripheral blood. All receptors come from a human donor in a cohort sampled during active COVID-19. Both conserved end residues are part of each CDR3. A D gene is named only where the DNA matches it firmly. Rows may omit the clone size; those that give it use once, few, many or a size class.

CDR3 protein: CATSRDRAGGPGELFF
CDR3 DNA: TGTGCCACCAGCAGAGACCGAGCGGGGGGACCCGGGGAGCTGTTTTTT
J gene: TRBJ2-2
clone size: .
V gene: TRBV15
D gene: TRBD2

CDR3 protein: CASSQAQGSNQPQHF
CDR3 DNA: TGCGCCAGCAGCCAAGCTCAGGGGAGCAATCAGCCCCAGCATTTT
J gene: TRBJ1-5
clone size: .
V gene: TRBV4-1
D gene: .

CDR3 protein: CASSQDLAGLAEAFF
CDR3 DNA: TGCGCCAGCAGCCAAGACCTCGCAGGGCTAGCTGAAGCTTTCTTT
J gene: TRBJ1-1
clone size: .
V gene: TRBV4-3
D gene: .

CDR3 protein: CASSFRDRYYGYTF
CDR3 DNA: TGTGCCAGTAGCTTCCGGGACAGATACTATGGCTACACCTTC
J gene: TRBJ1-2
clone size: .
V gene: TRBV19
D gene: TRBD1

CDR3 protein: CASSLIRDNYGYTF
CDR3 DNA: TGTGCCAGCAGCTTGATCCGGGATAACTATGGCTACACCTTC
J gene: TRBJ1-2
clone size: .
V gene: TRBV5-4
D gene: .

CDR3 protein: CASSEGGFTADTQYF
CDR3 DNA: TGTGCCAGCAGTGAGGGGGGGTTCACCGCGGATACGCAGTATTTT
J gene: TRBJ2-3
clone size: .
V gene: TRBV2
D gene: TRBD2

CDR3 protein: CASSLGRGLDGYTF
CDR3 DNA: TGTGCCAGCAGTTTAGGCAGGGGGCTCGATGGCTACACCTTC
J gene: TRBJ1-2
clone size: .
V gene: TRBV28
D gene: TRBD1

CDR3 protein: CASSLEGRGSHNEQFF
CDR3 DNA: TGTGCCAGCAGCTTAGAGGGCAGGGGGTCCCACAATGAGCAGTTCTTC
J gene: TRBJ2-1
clone size: .
V gene: TRBV7-9
D gene: TRBD1

CDR3 protein: CASSLGRGTPGELFF
CDR3 DNA: TGTGCCAGCAGCTTAGGCAGGGGAACACCCGGGGAGCTGTTTTTT
J gene: TRBJ2-2
clone size: .
V gene: TRBV11-1
D gene: .

CDR3 protein: CASSFSAGLQETQYF
CDR3 DNA: TGTGCCAGCAGCTTTAGTGCGGGGCTCCAAGAGACCCAGTACTTC
J gene: TRBJ2-5
clone size: .
V gene: TRBV5-4
D gene: .

CDR3 protein: CAWTNRDRDPSTF
CDR3 DNA: TGTGCCTGGACAAACCGGGACAGGGACCCCTCCACCTTC
J gene: TRBJ1-2
clone size: .
V gene: TRBV30
D gene: TRBD1

CDR3 protein: CASSLGPPGGDYGYTF
CDR3 DNA: TGTGCCAGCAGCTTGGGGCCCCCGGGGGGCGACTATGGCTACACCTTC
J gene: TRBJ1-2
clone size: .
V gene: TRBV5-5
D gene: .

CDR3 protein: CASSPSAGGPYEQYF
CDR3 DNA: TGTGCCAGCAGCCCCTCAGCGGGGGGCCCCTACGAGCAGTACTTC
J gene: TRBJ2-7
clone size: .
V gene: TRBV3-1/TRBV3-2
D gene: TRBD2

CDR3 protein: CASSKTWTGASYEQYF
CDR3 DNA: TGCGCCAGCAGCAAGACTTGGACAGGGGCATCCTACGAGCAGTACTTC
J gene: TRBJ2-7
clone size: .
V gene: TRBV4-1
D gene: TRBD1

CDR3 protein: CASSLLGQGFVDGYTF
CDR3 DNA: TGTGCCAGCAGTTTACTCGGACAGGGGTTTGTCGATGGCTACACCTTC
J gene: TRBJ1-2
clone size: .
V gene: TRBV28
D gene: TRBD1

CDR3 protein: CASSYDGNYGYTF
CDR3 DNA: TGTGCCAGCAGTTACGACGGGAACTATGGCTACACCTTC
J gene: TRBJ1-2
clone size: .
V gene: TRBV6-5
D gene: .

CDR3 protein: CASSYSQGVSYNEQFF
CDR3 DNA: TGTGCCAGCAGTTACTCCCAGGGCGTCTCCTACAATGAGCAGTTCTTC
J gene: TRBJ2-1
clone size: .
V gene: TRBV6-5
D gene: .

CDR3 protein: CASRIAGEAGELFF
CDR3 DNA: TGTGCCTCCCGGATAGCGGGGGAGGCCGGGGAGCTGTTTTTT
J gene: TRBJ2-2
clone size: once
V gene: TRBV2
D gene: TRBD2

CDR3 protein: CASSTSGGKDTQYF
CDR3 DNA: TGTGCCAGCAGTACCAGCGGGGGGAAGGATACGCAGTATTTT
J gene: TRBJ2-3
clone size: .
V gene: TRBV6-5
D gene: TRBD2

CDR3 protein: CAWSNRGGYEQYF
CDR3 DNA: TGTGCCTGGAGTAACCGGGGTGGCTACGAGCAGTACTTC
J gene: TRBJ2-7
clone size: .
V gene: TRBV30
D gene: .

CDR3 protein: CASSPQLNTEAFF
CDR3 DNA: TGTGCCAGCTCACCACAGCTGAACACTGAAGCTTTCTTT
J gene: TRBJ1-1
clone size: .
V gene: TRBV18
D gene: .

CDR3 protein: CASSTGSPNSPLHF
CDR3 DNA: TGTGCCAGCAGTACCGGGTCCCCGAATTCACCCCTCCACTTT
J gene: TRBJ1-6
clone size: .
V gene: TRBV6-5
D gene: .

CDR3 protein: CASSQETSGGADTQYF
CDR3 DNA: TGCGCCAGCAGCCAAGAGACTAGCGGGGGGGCAGATACGCAGTATTTT
J gene: TRBJ2-3
clone size: .
V gene: TRBV4-3
D gene: TRBD2

CDR3 protein: CASSLSGSGPQHF
CDR3 DNA: TGTGCCAGCAGCTTATCAGGGTCTGGGCCCCAGCATTTT
J gene: TRBJ1-5
clone size: .
V gene: TRBV13
D gene: .

CDR3 protein: CASSSRGRNGELFF
CDR3 DNA: TGTGCCAGCAGTTCCAGGGGGCGCAACGGGGAGCTGTTTTTT
J gene: TRBJ2-2
clone size: .
V gene: TRBV6-5
D gene: TRBD1

CDR3 protein: CASSHDREKLFF
CDR3 DNA: TGTGCCAGCAGCCATGACAGGGAAAAACTGTTTTTT
J gene: TRBJ1-4
clone size: .
V gene: TRBV7-9
D gene: .

CDR3 protein: CASSPGTGRRGEQYF
CDR3 DNA: TGCGCCAGCAGTCCCGGGACAGGCCGTCGGGGCGAGCAGTACTTC
J gene: TRBJ2-7
clone size: .
V gene: TRBV5-1
D gene: TRBD1

CDR3 protein: CASSLKQGGDTQYF
CDR3 DNA: TGTGCCAGCAGCTTAAAGCAGGGAGGAGATACGCAGTATTTT
J gene: TRBJ2-3
clone size: .
V gene: TRBV7-3
D gene: .

CDR3 protein: CASSLGSGGENEQFF
CDR3 DNA: TGTGCCAGCAGCTTAGGATCGGGGGGAGAGAATGAGCAGTTCTTC
J gene: TRBJ2-1
clone size: .
V gene: TRBV7-9
D gene: TRBD2

CDR3 protein: CASSTRLGWEQYF
CDR3 DNA: TGTGCCAGCAGCACCCGACTAGGTTGGGAGCAGTACTTC
J gene: TRBJ2-7
clone size: .
V gene: TRBV11-2
D gene: .

CDR3 protein: CASSSTSGGFQETQYF
CDR3 DNA: TGTGCCAGCAGCTCTACTAGCGGGGGGTTCCAAGAGACCCAGTACTTC
J gene: TRBJ2-5
clone size: .
V gene: TRBV7-9
D gene: TRBD2

CDR3 protein: CASSGQGAFREAFF
CDR3 DNA: TGTGCCAGCTCAGGACAGGGGGCTTTTCGAGAAGCTTTCTTT
J gene: TRBJ1-1
clone size: .
V gene: TRBV18
D gene: TRBD1

CDR3 protein: CASSNYYRTFF
CDR3 DNA: TGTGCCAGCAGTAATTACTATAGGACTTTCTTT
J gene: TRBJ1-1
clone size: .
V gene: TRBV2
D gene: .